The 5 T cell receptor beta chains below all came from one sample that was sequenced in a study of shared clonotypes between healthy human individuals. Cells designated naive CD8 were CD45RO-negative and were positively selected for CCR7, with terminally differentiated effector memory CD45RA+ cells excluded. Assay used: immunoSEQ multiplex PCR; TCRdb lists only in-frame clones, some missing. The table includes about 2.1 million clones, 93% detected once. What was sequenced was naive CD8+ T cells from PBMCs. The receptors were gathered from a man aged 18 to 30 in good health. Some clones in this sample may be carry-over from other donors' samples.

In DNA form, the CDR3 reads TGTGCCAGCAGCCATGACCCAGGGGGAGAGACCCAGTACTTC. Translating gives CASSHDPGGETQYF. This sequence joins TRBV6-5 and TRBJ2-5; the match to TRBD1 covers 7 bases. The trim removed 6 bases at V and 4 bases at J, leaving 8 bases unmatched. CDR1 is MNHEY, CDR2 SVGAGI, per germline. There are 14 residues in the CDR3.

The chain uses TRBV30 and TRBJ1-4; D uncertain. The CDR3 is made up of 15 amino acids. Germline loops: CDR1 GTSNPN, CDR2 SVGIG (reference sequence). Trimming cost V 3 bases and J 8 bases, with 19 bases left between them. The CDR3 nucleotides read TGTGCCTGGAGAGGAGGAATCCGGGGAGGGGAAAAACTGTTTTTT. Translation gives CAWRGGIRGGEKLFF.

J is TRBJ2-7 and V is TRBV6-6; D gene unclear. This CDR3 contains 12 residues. In germline, CDR1 is MNHNY, CDR2 SVGAGI (reference sequence). Trimming removed 2 bases from V and 5 bases from J, with 7 bases in between. The DNA for the CDR3 is TGTGCCAGCAGTTACGGGCTCAACGAGCAGTACTTC. Its translation: CASSYGLNEQYF.

The rearrangement joins TRBV9 to TRBJ2-7; D is perhaps TRBD2 (5 bases). Trimming took 4 bases from V and 6 from J, leaving 17 bases between them. CDR1 and CDR2 (germline): SGDLS, YYNGEE. The CDR3 consists of 14 residues. The CDR3 nucleotides read TGTGCCAGCAGCCCCCAGGACTTCGTAGGCGAGCAGTACTTC. The encoded protein is CASSPQDFVGEQYF.

The chain employs TRBV19 and TRBJ1-1; possible D gene TRBD1, 5 bases. Trimming pared 6 bases from V and 2 bases from J, leaving 16 bases between. From germline, CDR1 is LNHDA and CDR2 SQIVND (reference sequence). CDR3 size: 15 residues. The CDR3: CASSFRAAKNTEAFF. CDR3 DNA sequence: TGTGCCAGTAGCTTCAGGGCAGCGAAAAACACTGAAGCTTTCTTT.